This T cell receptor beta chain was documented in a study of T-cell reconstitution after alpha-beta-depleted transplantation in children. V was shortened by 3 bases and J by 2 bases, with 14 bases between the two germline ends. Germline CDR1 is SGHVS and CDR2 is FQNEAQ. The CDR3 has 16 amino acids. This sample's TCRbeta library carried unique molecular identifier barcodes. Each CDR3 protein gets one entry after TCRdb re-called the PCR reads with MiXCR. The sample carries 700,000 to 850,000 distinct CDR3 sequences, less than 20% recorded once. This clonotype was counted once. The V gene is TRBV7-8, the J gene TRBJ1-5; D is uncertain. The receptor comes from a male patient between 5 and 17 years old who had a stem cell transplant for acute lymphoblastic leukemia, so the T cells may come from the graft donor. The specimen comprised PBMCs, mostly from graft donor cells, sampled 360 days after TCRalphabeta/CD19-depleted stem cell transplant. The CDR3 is CASSFSGVEGNQPQHF. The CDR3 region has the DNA TGTGCCAGCAGCTTTAGCGGGGTGGAGGGCAATCAGCCCCAGCATTTT.